The text below deals with one T cell receptor beta chain. It has no known antigen specificity. The library came from 5' RACE. The input for every TCR library was around 4,000 ng of total RNA. For each sample, cDNA synthesis was carried out in eight separate reactions using SMARTScribe reverse transcriptase. During cDNA synthesis, template switching introduced unique molecular identifiers that contained a 6-nucleotide sample barcode. TCRalpha and TCRbeta cDNA was amplified in two nested PCRs of roughly 16 and 10 cycles, and bead purification was carried out after each PCR. Before amplification, cDNA was treated with uracil DNA-glycosylase and purified using the QIAquick PCR purification kit. In the second PCR, Illumina TruSeq-compatible adapters and sample-specific barcodes were added. TapeStation and Qubit were used to check library quality and concentration, and roughly 4.9 ng of each library was pooled. The pooled libraries were sequenced with 2 x 100 bp reads and custom sequencing primers on an Illumina HiSeq2500 single-index Rapid Run. On the study's bioinformatics: MiGEC version 1.2.6 was used for UMI-based consensus assembly, which corrected PCR and sequencing errors. MiXCR version 2.1.1 was used to carry out V(D)J alignment, clonotype assembly and CDR3 extraction. Gene usage, clonotype sharing and MAIT/NKT TCR abundance were normalised by analysing the top 1000, 10 000 and 20 000 clonotypes per sample. After downsampling to 27 000 UMIs, diversity was calculated as the inverse Simpson index using the vegan R package. Paired Mann-Whitney U tests were applied to discordant twin pairs, with Benjamini-Hochberg correction for multiple testing. TCRdb reprocessed the reads and provides one entry for every CDR3 protein sequence; no DNA is given. TCRdb's processing, not the authors' own work, is the source of the V and J calls. This sample's table has entries for approximately 330,000 distinct CDR3 sequences. Around 2% of the sample is in the top ten clones.

The CDR3 has 15 amino acids, counting the end cysteine and phenylalanine. No coding sequence is recorded. Reading the germline V gene gives CDR1 SGDLS and CDR2 YYNGEE. From each donor, a roughly 2.3 ml peripheral blood sample was collected into PAXgene tubes and stored at -80 degrees C. Without any T cell sorting, total RNA was extracted from whole blood using the PAXgene blood miRNA kit on an automated QIAcube. Peripheral blood from monozygotic twin pairs, either concordant or discordant for inflammatory bowel disease, underwent deep TCRalpha and TCRbeta repertoire profiling that used unique molecular barcoding. Smoking habits were recorded for all twin pairs, and individuals were classified as current, former or never smokers. The sample originates from a study of monozygotic twins with inflammatory bowel disease (dated by TCRdb to about 2019). The study in broad terms: The full study comprised 30 or so monozygotic twin pairs: nine German pairs (four IBD-concordant, five IBD-discordant) and 19 IBD-discordant Danish pairs. Each individual had, on average, about 151 000 unique TCRalpha sequences and 181 000 unique TCRbeta sequences available for analysis. The search for disease-associated traits relied mainly on comparing IBD patients with their genetically identical healthy co-twins within discordant pairs.

Summary of the overall study and its limitations: Because patients received different immunosuppressive treatments, the repertoires may have picked up extra background noise and variability between individuals. Concordant and discordant twins showed no difference in repertoire similarity, possibly because of limited statistical power. Different T cell subtypes could not be distinguished in the analysis. The results gave no support for a single strong signal or clonotype linked to IBD. IBD patients shared fewer clonotypes with other individuals than healthy twins did, most markedly in patients showing signs of disease activity. IBD patients had lower TCRbeta repertoire diversity, measured by the inverse Simpson index, than their healthy co-twins.

The chain is assembled from TRBV9 and TRBJ2-1; the D call of TRBD1 rests on TCRdb alone, since no DNA is present to check it. The receptor was derived from a human donor with ulcerative colitis or Crohn's disease, or a healthy co-twin of an affected twin (not recorded which). The sample consisted of blood. CDR3 region: CASSRGQAAYNEQFF. The reference TRBV9 and TRBJ2-1 proteins fill in what lies around the CDR3, so the full variable domain reads DSGVTQTPKHLITATGQRVTLRCSPRSGDLSVYWYQQSLDQGLQFLIQYYNGEERAKGNILERFSAQQFPDLHSELNLSSLELGDSALYFCASSRGQAAYNEQFFGPGTRLTVL.